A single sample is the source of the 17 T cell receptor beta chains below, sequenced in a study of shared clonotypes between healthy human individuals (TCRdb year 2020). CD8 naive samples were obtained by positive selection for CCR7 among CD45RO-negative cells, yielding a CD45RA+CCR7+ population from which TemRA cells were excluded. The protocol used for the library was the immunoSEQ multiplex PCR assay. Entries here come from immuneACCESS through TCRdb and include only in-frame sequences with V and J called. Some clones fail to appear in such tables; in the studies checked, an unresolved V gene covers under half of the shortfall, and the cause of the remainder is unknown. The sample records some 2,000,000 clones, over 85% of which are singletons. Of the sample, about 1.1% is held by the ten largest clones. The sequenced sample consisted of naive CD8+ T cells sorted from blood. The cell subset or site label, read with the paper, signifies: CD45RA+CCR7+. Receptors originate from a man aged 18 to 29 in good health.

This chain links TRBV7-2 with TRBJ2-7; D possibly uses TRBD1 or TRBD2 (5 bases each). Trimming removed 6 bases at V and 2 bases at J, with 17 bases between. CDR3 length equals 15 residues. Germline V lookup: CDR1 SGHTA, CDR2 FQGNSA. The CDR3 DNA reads TGTGCCAGCAGTATTTTTGACGGGGCAGCCTACGAGCAGTACTTC. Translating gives CASSIFDGAAYEQYF.

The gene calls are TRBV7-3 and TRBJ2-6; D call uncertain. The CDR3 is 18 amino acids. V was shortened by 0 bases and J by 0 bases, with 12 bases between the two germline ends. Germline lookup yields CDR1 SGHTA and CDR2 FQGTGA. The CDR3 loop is CASSLTPADISGANVLTF. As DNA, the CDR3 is TGTGCCAGCAGCTTAACACCGGCAGATATCTCTGGGGCCAACGTCCTGACTTTC.

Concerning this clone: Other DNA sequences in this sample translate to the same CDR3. For the CDR3, the DNA is TGTGCCAGCTCTACGGGGAACACTGAAGCTTTCTTT. Its translation: CASSTGNTEAFF. V is TRBV28 and J is TRBJ1-1; D gene ambiguous. Germline loops: CDR1 MDHEN, CDR2 SYDVKM. The ends were cut back, 8 bases at V and 1 base at J, with 8 bases in the middle. The length of the CDR3 is 12 residues. The entire variable domain, with the rest obtained from reference TRBV28 and TRBJ1-1, is as follows: DVKVTQSSRYLVKRTGEKVFLECVQDMDHENMFWYRQDPGLGLRLIYFSYDVKMKEKGDIPEGYSVSREKKERFSLILESASTNQTSMYLCASSTGNTEAFFGQGTRLTVV.

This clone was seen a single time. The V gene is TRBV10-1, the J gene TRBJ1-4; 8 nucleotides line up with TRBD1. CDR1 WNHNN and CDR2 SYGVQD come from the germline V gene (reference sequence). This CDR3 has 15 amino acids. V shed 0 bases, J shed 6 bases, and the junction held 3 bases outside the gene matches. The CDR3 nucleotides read TGCGCCAGCAGTGAGTCGGACAGGGTGGATGAAAAACTGTTTTTT. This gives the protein CASSESDRVDEKLFF.

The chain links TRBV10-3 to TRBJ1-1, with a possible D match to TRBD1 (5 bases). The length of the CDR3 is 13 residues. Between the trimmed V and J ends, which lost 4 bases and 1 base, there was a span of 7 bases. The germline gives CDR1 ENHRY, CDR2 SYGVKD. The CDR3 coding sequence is TGTGCCATCAGTGTGGGGGAGAACACTGAAGCTTTCTTT. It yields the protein CAISVGENTEAFF.

In DNA, the CDR3 is TGTGCCAGCAGCTCACTAGCTTTAGAGCAGTACTTC. Translation: CASSSLALEQYF. The V gene is TRBV5-4, the J gene TRBJ2-7; perhaps TRBD2 as D (6 bases). The CDR3 has 12 residues. V dropped 3 bases and J dropped 7 bases, with 11 bases sitting between them. Germline-derived CDR1 and CDR2 are SGHNT and YYREEE (reference sequence).

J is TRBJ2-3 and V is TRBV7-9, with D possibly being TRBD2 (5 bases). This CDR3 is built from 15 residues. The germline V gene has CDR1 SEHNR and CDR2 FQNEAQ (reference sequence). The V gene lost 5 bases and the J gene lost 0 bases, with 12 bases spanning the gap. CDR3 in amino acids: CASSVLDRSTDTQYF. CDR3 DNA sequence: TGTGCCAGCAGCGTACTAGATCGGAGCACAGATACGCAGTATTTT.

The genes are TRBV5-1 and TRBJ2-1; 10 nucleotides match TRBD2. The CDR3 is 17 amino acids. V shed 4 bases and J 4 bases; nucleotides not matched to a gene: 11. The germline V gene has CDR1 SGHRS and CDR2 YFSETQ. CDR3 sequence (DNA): TGCGCCAGCAGCCCCGGACTAGCGGTTCTGTATTACAATGAGCAGTTCTTC. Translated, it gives CASSPGLAVLYYNEQFF.

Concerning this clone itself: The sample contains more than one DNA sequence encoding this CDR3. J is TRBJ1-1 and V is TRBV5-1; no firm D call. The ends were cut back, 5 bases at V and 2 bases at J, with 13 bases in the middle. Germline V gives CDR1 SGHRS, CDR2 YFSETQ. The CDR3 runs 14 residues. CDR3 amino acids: CASSLDGINTEAFF. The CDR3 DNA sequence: TGCGCCAGCAGTCTGGACGGAATAAACACTGAAGCTTTCTTT.

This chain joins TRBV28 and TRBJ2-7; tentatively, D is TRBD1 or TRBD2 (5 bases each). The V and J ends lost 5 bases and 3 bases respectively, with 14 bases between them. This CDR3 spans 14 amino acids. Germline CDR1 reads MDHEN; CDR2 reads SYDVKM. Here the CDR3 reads CASSQRDGFYEQYF. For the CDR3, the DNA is TGTGCCAGCAGTCAACGGGACGGATTCTACGAGCAGTACTTC.

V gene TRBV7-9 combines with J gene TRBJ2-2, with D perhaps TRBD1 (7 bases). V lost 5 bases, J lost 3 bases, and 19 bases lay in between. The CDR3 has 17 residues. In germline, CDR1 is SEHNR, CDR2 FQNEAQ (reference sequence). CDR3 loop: CASSLTGGTADTGELFF. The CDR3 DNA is TGTGCCAGCAGCCTAACAGGAGGGACAGCCGACACCGGGGAGCTGTTTTTT.

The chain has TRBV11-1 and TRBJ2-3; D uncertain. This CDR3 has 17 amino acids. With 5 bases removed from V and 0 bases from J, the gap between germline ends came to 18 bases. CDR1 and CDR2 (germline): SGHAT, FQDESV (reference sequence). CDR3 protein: CASSNPRQETSTDTQYF. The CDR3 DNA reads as TGTGCCAGCAGCAATCCCCGGCAGGAAACTAGCACAGATACGCAGTATTTT. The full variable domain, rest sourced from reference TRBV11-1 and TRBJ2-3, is EAEVAQSPRYKITEKSQAVAFWCDPISGHATLYWYRQILGQGPELLVQFQDESVVDDSQLPKDRFSAERLKGVDSTLKIQPAELGDSAMYLCASSNPRQETSTDTQYFGPGTRLTVL.

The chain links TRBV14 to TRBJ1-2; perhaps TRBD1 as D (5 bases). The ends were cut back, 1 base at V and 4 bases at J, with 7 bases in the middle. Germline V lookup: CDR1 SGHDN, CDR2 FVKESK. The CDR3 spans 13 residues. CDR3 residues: CASSQVGVYGYTF. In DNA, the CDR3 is TGTGCCAGCAGCCAAGTGGGGGTCTATGGCTACACCTTC.

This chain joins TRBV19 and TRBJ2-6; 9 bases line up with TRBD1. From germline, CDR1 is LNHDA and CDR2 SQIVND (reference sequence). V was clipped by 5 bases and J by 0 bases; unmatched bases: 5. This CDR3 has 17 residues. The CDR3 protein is CASSLGQGSSGANVLTF. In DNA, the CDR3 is TGTGCCAGTAGTCTGGGACAGGGAAGCTCTGGGGCCAACGTCCTGACTTTC.

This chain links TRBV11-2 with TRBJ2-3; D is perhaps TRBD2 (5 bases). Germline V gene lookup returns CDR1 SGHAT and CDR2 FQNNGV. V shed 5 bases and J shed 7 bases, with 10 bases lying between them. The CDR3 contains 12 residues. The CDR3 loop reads CASSQGLYTQYF. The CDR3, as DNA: TGTGCCAGCAGCCAAGGACTTTATACGCAGTATTTT.

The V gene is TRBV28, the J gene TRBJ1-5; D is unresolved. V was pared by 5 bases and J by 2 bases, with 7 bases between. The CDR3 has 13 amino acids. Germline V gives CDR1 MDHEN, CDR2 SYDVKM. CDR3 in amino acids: CASSPQGNQPQHF. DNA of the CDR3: TGTGCCAGCAGTCCTCAGGGCAATCAGCCCCAGCATTTT.

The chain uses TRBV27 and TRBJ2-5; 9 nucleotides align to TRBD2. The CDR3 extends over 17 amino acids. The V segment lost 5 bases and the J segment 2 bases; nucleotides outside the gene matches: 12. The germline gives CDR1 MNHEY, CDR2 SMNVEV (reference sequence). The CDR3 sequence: CASSTISLSGRQETQYF. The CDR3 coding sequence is TGTGCCAGCAGTACCATATCGCTAAGCGGGAGGCAAGAGACCCAGTACTTC.